This TCR beta chain was sequenced in a study of Ad26.COV2.S vaccination and SARS-CoV-2 variants. Treatment noted: around 19 received Ad26.COV2.S at low or high dose, single or two shots; five or six received placebo; per-sample allocation not given. Specimen acquisition occurred on day 63 following the initial vaccine or placebo injection. In Boston, an adult donor aged 18-55 years took part. Trimming pared 7 bases from V and 8 bases from J, leaving 18 bases between. The CDR3 covers 14 residues. Repertoires were generated with immunoSEQ multiplex PCR, while TCRdb's copy carries only in-frame clones and drops some. The sample carries some 400,000 clones, 75% to 90% recorded once.

The sample here was peripheral blood, taken in a trial of Ad26.COV2.S vaccine versus placebo. The chain is built from TRBV23-1 and TRBJ2-1; D is ambiguous. TRBV23-1 has ORF status, its function being uncertain. The receptor comes from a person between 18 and 65 years old who received the Ad26.COV2.S COVID-19 vaccine or a placebo. Here the CDR3 reads CASNKIGRRHEQFF. The CDR3 region has the DNA TGCGCCAGCAACAAAATAGGCCGGCGTCATGAGCAGTTCTTC.